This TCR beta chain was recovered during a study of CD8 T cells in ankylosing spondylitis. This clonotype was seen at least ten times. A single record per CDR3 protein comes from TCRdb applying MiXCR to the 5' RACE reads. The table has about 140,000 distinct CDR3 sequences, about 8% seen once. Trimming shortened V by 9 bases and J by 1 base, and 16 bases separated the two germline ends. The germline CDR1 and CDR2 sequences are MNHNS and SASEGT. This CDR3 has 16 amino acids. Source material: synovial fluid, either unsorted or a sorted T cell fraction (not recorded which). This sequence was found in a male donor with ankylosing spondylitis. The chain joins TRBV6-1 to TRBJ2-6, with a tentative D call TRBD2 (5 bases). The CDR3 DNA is TGTGCCAGTACCAGGAGCGGAACTTCTGGGGCCAACGTCCTGACTTTC. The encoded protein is CASTRSGTSGANVLTF.